This T cell receptor (beta chain) was found in a study of shared clonotypes between healthy human individuals. Study-wide points: Since donors were few, the genetic and exposure-history diversity represented was limited. The study's rarefaction showed incomplete sorted-subset sequencing despite large depth.

This clone was observed a single time. The antigen remains undetermined. CDR1 is SEHNR and CDR2 is FQNEAQ in the germline V gene (reference sequence). The CDR3 loop spans 17 amino acids. V dropped 5 bases and J dropped 4 bases, with 21 bases sitting between them. Sequencing was performed with immunoSEQ multiplex PCR; in TCRdb, only in-frame clones are kept and a portion is missing. This table holds millions of clones, 85% to 95% found once. Sequencing input: naive CD4+ T cells from PBMCs. As for subset: CD45RA+ positively selected. This receptor was obtained from a man aged 18 to 29 in good health. Some clones in this sample may be carry-over from other donors' samples. The chain joins TRBV7-9 to TRBJ2-1; a weak D match, TRBD2 (7 bases). The CDR3 bases are TGTGCCAGCAGCCGAACGCAGCGGGACAATATGTACAATGAGCAGTTCTTC. This encodes CASSRTQRDNMYNEQFF.